What follows are 22 T cell receptor beta chains derived from one specimen sequenced in a study of beta chain features in type 1 diabetes (dated by TCRdb to 2016 to 2018). Overall study outcomes, separate from this receptor: A moderate but significant shortening of TCRB CDR3 length was observed in type 1 diabetes patients in all four CD4+ subsets.

Their recognized antigens are unknown. The library was made by the immunoSEQ multiplex PCR assay. The entire amount of isolated RNA was reverse transcribed using the High Capacity cDNA Reverse Transcription Kit, so the sequenced TCRB transcripts were expressed ones. Entries here come from immuneACCESS through TCRdb and include only in-frame sequences with V and J called. Some clones fail to appear in such tables; in the studies checked, an unresolved V gene covers under half of the shortfall, and the cause of the remainder is unknown. The sample records more than 550,000 clones, about an eighth of which are singletons. The ten biggest clones cover 0.035% to 0.045% of the sample. Sequencing input: naive CD4+ T cells from blood. The cell subset or site tag for this specimen amounts to: true naive CD4+ T cells. Every receptor here comes from a man aged 18 to 29 with type 1 diabetes.

The chain carries TRBV11-2 and TRBJ1-2; no reliable D call. Germline assignment: CDR1 SGHAT and CDR2 FQNNGV. Trimming stripped 0 bases from V and 4 bases from J, with 12 bases between. The length of the CDR3 is 15 residues. CDR3 sequence (DNA): TGTGCCAGCAGCTTAGAGGTCACGTCGAGCTATGGCTACACCTTC. This encodes CASSLEVTSSYGYTF. Full variable domain (outside the CDR3, taken from reference TRBV11-2 and TRBJ1-2): EAGVAQSPRYKIIEKRQSVAFWCNPISGHATLYWYQQILGQGPKLLIQFQNNGVVDDSQLPKDRFSAERLKGVDSTLKIQPAKLEDSAVYLCASSLEVTSSYGYTFGSGTRLTVV.

This clone turned up a few times. CDR3 protein: CASRHPGLKNRELFF. The CDR3, as DNA: TGTGCAAGTCGACACCCGGGACTAAAGAATAGGGAGCTGTTTTTT. The gene calls are TRBV12-2 and TRBJ2-2; the listed D gene, TRBD2, was not tested against the DNA. TRBV12-2 is flagged as a pseudogene. CDR3 length equals 15 residues.

This clone has just a few counts. This chain connects TRBV6-5 to TRBJ2-1; D is tentatively TRBD1 or TRBD2 (6 bases each). Trimming cost V 9 bases and J 10 bases, with 22 bases left between them. The CDR3 sequence is 14 residues long. Germline assignment: CDR1 MNHEY and CDR2 SVGAGI. The CDR3 sequence: CASASGGSSYEQFF. The CDR3 DNA sequence: TGTGCCAGTGCGTCCGGGGGCTCCTCTTACGAGCAGTTCTTC.

CDR3 DNA: TGTGCCGTTCGAAGTTACACCGGGGAGCTGTTTTTT. This sequence encodes CAVRSYTGELFF. The V gene is TRBV6-6, the J gene TRBJ2-2, with D uncertain. This CDR3 has 12 amino acids. V was trimmed by 11 bases and J by 3 bases, leaving 10 bases between them. Germline V gene lookup returns CDR1 MNHNY and CDR2 SVGAGI (reference sequence).

This clone was found a few times. The J gene is TRBJ1-4, the V gene TRBV30; maybe TRBD1 (5 bases). V gave up 0 bases and J gave up 8 bases, with 16 bases separating them. Germline V gene sequence: CDR1 GTSNPN, CDR2 SVGIG (reference sequence). The CDR3 is 15 residues long. Here the CDR3 DNA reads TGTGCCTGGAGTGTACGTGGCAGACGGGGGGAAAAACTGTTTTTT. Translating it yields CAWSVRGRRGEKLFF.

The chain carries TRBV2 and TRBJ1-5; weak D call: TRBD1 (6 bases). The CDR3 extends over 15 amino acids. The V gene's germline CDR1 is SNHLY and CDR2 FYNNEI. Trimming cost V 3 bases and J 6 bases, with 15 bases left between them. The CDR3: CASSDGAGVSQPQHF. The CDR3 bases are TGTGCCAGCAGTGATGGGGCAGGGGTGAGTCAGCCCCAGCATTTT.

The V call is TRBV5-4, the J call TRBJ2-3, with 11 bases fitting TRBD1. Looked up from germline, CDR1 is SGHNT and CDR2 is YYREEE (reference sequence). The ends lost 3 bases at V and 4 bases at J; junction bases unmatched: 4. This CDR3 spans 15 amino acids. For the CDR3, the DNA is TGTGCCAGCAGCTCCGGGACAGGGGGGCCAGATACGCAGTATTTT. Its translation: CASSSGTGGPDTQYF.

This clone appeared a few times. The rearrangement joins TRBV19 to TRBJ2-7, with TRBD1 identical over 11 bases. Germline CDR1 and CDR2: LNHDA and SQIVND (reference sequence). CDR3 size: 14 residues. V lost 5 bases and J lost 4; bases outside the gene matches: 4. CDR3 in amino acids: CASSLRDRGYEQYF. In DNA, the CDR3 is TGTGCCAGTAGTCTCCGGGACAGGGGGTACGAGCAGTACTTC.

This clone was seen a handful of times. The V gene is TRBV5-1, the J gene TRBJ2-3; 7 bases align to TRBD2. Germline-derived CDR1 and CDR2 are SGHRS and YFSETQ. The CDR3 totals 16 residues. The ends lost 1 base at V and 0 bases at J; junction bases unmatched: 5. This chain's CDR3 is CASSLRSGVSTDTQYF. CDR3 coding DNA: TGCGCCAGCAGCTTGCGGAGCGGGGTCAGCACAGATACGCAGTATTTT.

The chain carries TRBV7-2 and TRBJ2-7; 7 bases align to TRBD2. The junction had 6 bases not matched to a gene; V was cut back by 5 bases and J by 2 bases. Germline V CDR1 and CDR2: SGHTA, FQGNSA. The CDR3 runs 14 residues. In nucleotides, the CDR3 is TGTGCCAGCAGCCGAGCGGGGACCCCCTACGAGCAGTACTTC. Translation: CASSRAGTPYEQYF.

This clone was observed a handful of times. At one boundary the junction diverges from the germline segment, which might be a read error. This chain uses TRBV30 with TRBJ2-5, with 11 bases matching TRBD2. Germline values: CDR1 GTSNPN, CDR2 SVGIG (reference sequence). The CDR3 is made up of 13 amino acids. This chain's CDR3 is CARRLAGKETQYF. CDR3 DNA: TGTGCCAGGAGACTAGCGGGGAAAGAGACCCAGTACTTC.

The CDR3 nucleotides read TGTGCCAGTGATTCCGGGACAGGAGGTCGGTCGCAGTACTTC. This gives the protein CASDSGTGGRSQYF. The J gene is TRBJ2-7, the V gene TRBV19, with TRBD1 identical over 8 bases. The trim removed 8 bases at V and 9 bases at J, leaving 15 bases unmatched. The CDR3 contains 14 residues. Germline values: CDR1 LNHDA, CDR2 SQIVND (reference sequence).

This clone occurred a few times. The chain links TRBV13 to TRBJ2-1, with 15 bases fitting TRBD2. Trimming took 5 bases from V and 9 from J; bases not matched to a gene: 8. Germline V CDR1 and CDR2: PRHDT, FYEKMQ (reference sequence). The CDR3 consists of 16 residues. The CDR3 nucleotides are TGTGCCAGCAGCCACGGGACTAGCGGGGGGATTCGTGAGCAGTTCTTC. Translating gives CASSHGTSGGIREQFF. The variable domain in full, completed from reference TRBV13 and TRBJ2-1, reads AAGVIQSPRHLIKEKRETATLKCYPIPRHDTVYWYQQGPGQDPQFLISFYEKMQSDKGSIPDRFSAQQFSDYHSELNMSSLELGDSALYFCASSHGTSGGIREQFFGPGTRLTVL.

This clone was seen a handful of times. The rearrangement uses TRBV11-2 and TRBJ2-3, with TRBD1 matching 7 bases. The germline CDR1 and CDR2 sequences are SGHAT and FQNNGV. This CDR3 has 18 amino acids. J lost 4 bases, V lost 2 bases, and 15 bases had no gene match. The CDR3 sequence is CASSLSTQGGRRPDTQYF. The CDR3 nucleotides read TGTGCCAGCAGCTTATCGACTCAAGGGGGCCGTAGGCCAGATACGCAGTATTTT.

This clone has a handful of counts. The V and J genes are TRBV5-1 and TRBJ2-5; 10 positions match TRBD2. Looked up from germline, CDR1 is SGHRS and CDR2 is YFSETQ. V shed 6 bases and J 5 bases; nucleotides not matched to a gene: 10. CDR3 length: 15 amino acids. The CDR3 sequence: CASTETSGYLETQYF. CDR3 sequence (DNA): TGCGCCAGCACGGAGACTAGCGGGTATTTGGAGACCCAGTACTTC.

This clone was seen only a few times. V usage is TRBV28 and J usage is TRBJ2-7; no firm D call. V was trimmed by 8 bases and J by 6 bases, leaving 14 bases between them. Per germline, CDR1 MDHEN and CDR2 SYDVKM. The CDR3 has 12 residues. CDR3 residues: CASANRRSEQYF. The CDR3 bases are TGTGCCAGCGCGAACCGGCGTTCCGAGCAGTACTTC. The entire variable domain, with the rest obtained from reference TRBV28 and TRBJ2-7, is as follows: DVKVTQSSRYLVKRTGEKVFLECVQDMDHENMFWYRQDPGLGLRLIYFSYDVKMKEKGDIPEGYSVSREKKERFSLILESASTNQTSMYLCASANRRSEQYFGPGTRLTVT.

The rearrangement uses TRBV7-2 and TRBJ1-1, with 9 bases that match TRBD1. V lost 6 bases and J lost 2; bases outside the gene matches: 10. From germline, CDR1 is SGHTA and CDR2 FQGNSA. The CDR3 spans 16 residues. The CDR3 loop is CASRPSGTGFNTEAFF. DNA for the CDR3: TGTGCCAGCAGGCCCTCCGGGACAGGGTTTAACACTGAAGCTTTCTTT. The entire variable domain, with the rest obtained from reference TRBV7-2 and TRBJ1-1, is as follows: GAGVSQSPSNKVTEKGKDVELRCDPISGHTALYWYRQSLGQGLEFLIYFQGNSAPDKSGLPSDRFSAERTGGSVSTLTIQRTQQEDSAVYLCASRPSGTGFNTEAFFGQGTRLTVV.

V and J are TRBV25-1 and TRBJ2-5; 12 positions agree with TRBD2. The J call may be faulty, since TRBJ2-7 better matches the DNA end. In germline, CDR1 is MGHDK, CDR2 SYGVNS. The length of the CDR3 is 16 residues. In DNA, the CDR3 is TGTGCCAGCAGTGAACCCGGGACTAGCGGGTCCTACGAGCAGTACTTC. It codes for CASSEPGTSGSYEQYF.

This clone was observed a few times. This chain joins TRBV28 and TRBJ2-5; 8 bases map to TRBD1. The CDR3 loop spans 12 amino acids. Per the germline V gene, CDR1 is MDHEN and CDR2 is SYDVKM. J gave up 3 bases and V 11 bases, and 5 bases lay outside the gene matches. The CDR3 coding sequence is TGTGCCTCTGGGACAGGAGAAGAGACCCAGTACTTC. It codes for CASGTGEETQYF.

V is TRBV30 and J is TRBJ2-7, with D possibly called TRBD1 or TRBD2 (5 bases each). The V end lost 1 base, the J end lost 6 bases, and 19 bases lay between the germline ends. The germline V gene has CDR1 GTSNPN and CDR2 SVGIG (reference sequence). The CDR3 runs to 15 residues. The CDR3 reads CAWSGSLGPNGEQYF. Here the CDR3 DNA reads TGTGCCTGGAGTGGGAGTCTGGGACCCAATGGCGAGCAGTACTTC.

This clone has only a few counts. V is TRBV28 and J is TRBJ1-2, with D unclear. V gave up 6 bases and J gave up 2 bases, with 13 bases separating them. The CDR3 is 14 residues long. CDR1 and CDR2 from the germline V gene are MDHEN and SYDVKM. The CDR3 is CASRSQAINYGYTF. Written as DNA, the CDR3 is TGTGCCAGCAGATCCCAGGCGATAAACTATGGCTACACCTTC.

This clone was counted a few times. The gene calls are TRBV6-5 and TRBJ2-5; 8 bases match TRBD2. V was clipped by 8 bases and J by 4 bases; unmatched bases: 0. There are 11 residues in the CDR3. Looked up from germline, CDR1 is MNHEY and CDR2 is SVGAGI. The CDR3 sequence: CASAGGETQYF. The CDR3, as DNA: TGTGCCAGCGCGGGGGGAGAGACCCAGTACTTC.